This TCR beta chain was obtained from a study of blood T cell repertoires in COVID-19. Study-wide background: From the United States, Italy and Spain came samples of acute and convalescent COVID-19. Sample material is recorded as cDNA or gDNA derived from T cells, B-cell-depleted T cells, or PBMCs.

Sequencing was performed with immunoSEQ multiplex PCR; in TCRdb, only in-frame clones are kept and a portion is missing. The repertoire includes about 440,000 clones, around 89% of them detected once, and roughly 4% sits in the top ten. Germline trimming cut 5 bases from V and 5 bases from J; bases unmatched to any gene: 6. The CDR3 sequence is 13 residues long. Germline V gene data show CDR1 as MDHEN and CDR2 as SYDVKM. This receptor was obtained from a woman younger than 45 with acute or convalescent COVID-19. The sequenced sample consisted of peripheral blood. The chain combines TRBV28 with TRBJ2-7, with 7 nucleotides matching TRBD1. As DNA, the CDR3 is TGTGCCAGCAGTACACACCAGGGGGACGAGCAGTACTTC. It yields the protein CASSTHQGDEQYF.